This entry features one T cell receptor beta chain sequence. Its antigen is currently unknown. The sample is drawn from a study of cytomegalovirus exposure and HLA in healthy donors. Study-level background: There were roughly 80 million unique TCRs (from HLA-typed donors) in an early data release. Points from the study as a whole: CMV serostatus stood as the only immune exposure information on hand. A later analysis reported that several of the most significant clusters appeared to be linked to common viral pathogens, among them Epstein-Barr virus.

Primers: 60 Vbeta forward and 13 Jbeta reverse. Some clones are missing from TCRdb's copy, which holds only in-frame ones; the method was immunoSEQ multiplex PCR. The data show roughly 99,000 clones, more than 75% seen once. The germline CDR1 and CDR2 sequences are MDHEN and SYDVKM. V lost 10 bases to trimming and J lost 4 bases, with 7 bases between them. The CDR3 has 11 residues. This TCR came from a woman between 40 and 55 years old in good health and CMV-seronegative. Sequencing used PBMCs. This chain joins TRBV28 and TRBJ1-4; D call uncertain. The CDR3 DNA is TGTGCCACTCACAGTAATGAAAAACTGTTTTTT. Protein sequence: CATHSNEKLFF.